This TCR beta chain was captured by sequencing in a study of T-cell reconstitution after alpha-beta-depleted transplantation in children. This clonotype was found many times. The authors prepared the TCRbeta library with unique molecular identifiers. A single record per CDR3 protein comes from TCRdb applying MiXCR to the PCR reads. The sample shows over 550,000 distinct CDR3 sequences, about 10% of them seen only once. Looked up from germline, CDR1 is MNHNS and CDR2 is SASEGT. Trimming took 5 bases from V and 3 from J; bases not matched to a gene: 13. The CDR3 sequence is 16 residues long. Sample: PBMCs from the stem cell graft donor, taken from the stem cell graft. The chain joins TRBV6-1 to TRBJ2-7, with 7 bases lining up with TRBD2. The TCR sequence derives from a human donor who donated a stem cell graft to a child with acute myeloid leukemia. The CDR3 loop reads CASSPLLASIDYEQYF. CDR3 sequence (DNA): TGTGCCAGCAGTCCCCTACTAGCGTCAATCGACTACGAGCAGTACTTC.